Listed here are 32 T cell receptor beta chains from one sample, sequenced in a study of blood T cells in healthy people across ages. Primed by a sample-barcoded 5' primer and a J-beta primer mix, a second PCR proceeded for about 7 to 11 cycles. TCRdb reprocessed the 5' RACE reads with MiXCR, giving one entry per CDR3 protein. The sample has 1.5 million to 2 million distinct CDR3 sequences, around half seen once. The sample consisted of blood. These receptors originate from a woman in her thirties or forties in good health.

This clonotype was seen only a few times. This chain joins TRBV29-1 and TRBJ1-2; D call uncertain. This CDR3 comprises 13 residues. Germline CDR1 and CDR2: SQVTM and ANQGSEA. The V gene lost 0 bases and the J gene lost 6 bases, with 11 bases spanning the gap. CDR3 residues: CSVEERSHHGYTF. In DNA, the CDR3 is TGCAGCGTTGAAGAAAGATCCCACCATGGCTACACCTTC.

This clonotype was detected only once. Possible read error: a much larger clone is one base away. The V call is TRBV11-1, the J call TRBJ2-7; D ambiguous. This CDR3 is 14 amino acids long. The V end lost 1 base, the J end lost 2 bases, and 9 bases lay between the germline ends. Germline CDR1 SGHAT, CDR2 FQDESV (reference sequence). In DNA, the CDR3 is TGTGCCAGCAGCTTAGACGGGCCCGCCTACGAGCAGTACTTC. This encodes CASSLDGPAYEQYF.

CDR3: CATSRGAGADTQYF. The CDR3 DNA is TGTGCCACCAGCAGAGGAGCGGGGGCAGATACGCAGTATTTT. The chain employs TRBV15 and TRBJ2-3; 8 bases are a match to TRBD2. The CDR3 runs to 14 residues. The V and J ends lost 1 base and 4 bases, in that order; junction bases with no gene match: 1. CDR1 and CDR2 from the germline V gene are LNHNV and YYDKDF (reference sequence).

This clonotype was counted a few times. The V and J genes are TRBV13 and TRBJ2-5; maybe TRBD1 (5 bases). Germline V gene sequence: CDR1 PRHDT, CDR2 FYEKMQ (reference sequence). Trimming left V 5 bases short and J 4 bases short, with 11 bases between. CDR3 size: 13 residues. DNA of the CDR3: TGTGCCAGCAGCGACAGTTCGGGAGAGACCCAGTACTTC. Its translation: CASSDSSGETQYF. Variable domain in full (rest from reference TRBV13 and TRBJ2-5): AAGVIQSPRHLIKEKRETATLKCYPIPRHDTVYWYQQGPGQDPQFLISFYEKMQSDKGSIPDRFSAQQFSDYHSELNMSSLELGDSALYFCASSDSSGETQYFGPGTRLLVL.

The CDR3, as DNA: TGTGCCAGCAGCGAAACAGGGGGCGTCGATACGCAGTATTTT. Residues: CASSETGGVDTQYF. The chain links TRBV5-6 to TRBJ2-3; 9 nucleotides match TRBD1. Germline assignment: CDR1 SGHDT and CDR2 YYEEEE. The trim removed 4 bases at V and 6 bases at J, leaving 6 bases unmatched. The CDR3 covers 14 residues.

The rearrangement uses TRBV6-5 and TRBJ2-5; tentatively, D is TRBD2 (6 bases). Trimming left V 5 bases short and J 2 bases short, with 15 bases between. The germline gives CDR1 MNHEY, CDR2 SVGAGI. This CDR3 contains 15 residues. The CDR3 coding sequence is TGTGCCAGCAGTAGCCGCGGGGCCGGTCAAGAGACCCAGTACTTC. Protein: CASSSRGAGQETQYF.

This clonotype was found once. DNA of the CDR3: TGTGCCAGCACCGTGGGCGGATTGACCTACGAGCAGTACTTC. Encoded protein: CASTVGGLTYEQYF. The genes are TRBV7-2 and TRBJ2-5; the D is unclear. The DNA matches TRBJ2-7 better at its end, which makes the J call doubtful. The CDR3 length is 14 residues. Germline V gene sequence: CDR1 SGHTA, CDR2 FQGNSA.

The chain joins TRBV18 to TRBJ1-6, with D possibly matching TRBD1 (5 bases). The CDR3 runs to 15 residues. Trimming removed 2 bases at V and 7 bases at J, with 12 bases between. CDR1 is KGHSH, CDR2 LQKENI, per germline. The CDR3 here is CASSPLDTGNSPLHF. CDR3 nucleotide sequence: TGTGCCAGCTCACCATTAGACACAGGAAATTCACCCCTCCACTTT.

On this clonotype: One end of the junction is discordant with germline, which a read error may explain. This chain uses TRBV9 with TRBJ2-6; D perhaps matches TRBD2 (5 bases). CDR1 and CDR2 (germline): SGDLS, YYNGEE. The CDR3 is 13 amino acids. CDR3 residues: CAISVGGLHVLTF. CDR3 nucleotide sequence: TGTGCCATCAGCGTAGGAGGCCTCCACGTCCTGACTTTC.

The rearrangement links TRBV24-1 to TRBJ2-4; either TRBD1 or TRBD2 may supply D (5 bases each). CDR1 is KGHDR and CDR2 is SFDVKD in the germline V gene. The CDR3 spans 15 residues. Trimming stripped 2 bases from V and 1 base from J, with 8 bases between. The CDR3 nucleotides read TGTGCCACCAGTGATTCTGGGGGTGCCAAAAACATTCAGTACTTC. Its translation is CATSDSGGAKNIQYF.

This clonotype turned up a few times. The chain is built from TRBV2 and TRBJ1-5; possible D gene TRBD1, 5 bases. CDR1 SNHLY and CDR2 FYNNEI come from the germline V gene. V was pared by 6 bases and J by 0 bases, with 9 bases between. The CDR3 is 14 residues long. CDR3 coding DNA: TGTGCCAGCAGGGGACCTTATAGCAATCAGCCCCAGCATTTT. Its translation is CASRGPYSNQPQHF.

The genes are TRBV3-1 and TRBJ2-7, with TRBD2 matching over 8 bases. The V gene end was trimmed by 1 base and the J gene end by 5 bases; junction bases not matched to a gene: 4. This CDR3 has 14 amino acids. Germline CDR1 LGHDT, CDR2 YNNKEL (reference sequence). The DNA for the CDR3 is TGTGCCAGCAGCCAAGGCGGGGGGAGCCACGAGCAGTACTTC. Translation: CASSQGGGSHEQYF.

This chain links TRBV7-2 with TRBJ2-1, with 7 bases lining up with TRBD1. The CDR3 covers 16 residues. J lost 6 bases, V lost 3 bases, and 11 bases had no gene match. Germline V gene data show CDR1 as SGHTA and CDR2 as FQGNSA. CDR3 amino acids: CASSLITGTVANEQFF. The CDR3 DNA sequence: TGTGCCAGCAGCTTGATAACCGGGACAGTGGCCAATGAGCAGTTCTTC.

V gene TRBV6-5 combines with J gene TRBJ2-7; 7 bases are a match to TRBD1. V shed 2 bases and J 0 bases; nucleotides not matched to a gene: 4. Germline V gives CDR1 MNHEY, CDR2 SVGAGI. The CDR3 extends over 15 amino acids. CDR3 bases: TGTGCCAGCAGTTACGCGACAGGGAACTCCTACGAGCAGTACTTC. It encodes CASSYATGNSYEQYF.

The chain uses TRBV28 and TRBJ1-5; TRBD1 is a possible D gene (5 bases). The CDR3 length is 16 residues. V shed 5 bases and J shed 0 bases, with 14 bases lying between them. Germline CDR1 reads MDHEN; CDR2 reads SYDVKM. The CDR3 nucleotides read TGTGCCAGCAGTCGGGGGGGGAGATATAGCAATCAGCCCCAGCATTTT. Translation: CASSRGGRYSNQPQHF.

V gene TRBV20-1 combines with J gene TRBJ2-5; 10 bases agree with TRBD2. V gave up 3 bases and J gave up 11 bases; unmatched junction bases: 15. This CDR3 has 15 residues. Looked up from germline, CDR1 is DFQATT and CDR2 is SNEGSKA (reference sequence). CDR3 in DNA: TGCAGTGCTAGCCCTGTGAGCGGGGGGGCAAGGTTGCAGTACTTC. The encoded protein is CSASPVSGGARLQYF.

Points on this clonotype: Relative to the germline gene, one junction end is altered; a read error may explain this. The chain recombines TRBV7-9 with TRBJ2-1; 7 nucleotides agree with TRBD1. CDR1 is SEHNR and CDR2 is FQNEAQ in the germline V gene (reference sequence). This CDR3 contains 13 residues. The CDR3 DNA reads TGTGCCAGCAGCCCTACAGGGGTGAATGGGCAGTTCTTC. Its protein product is CASSPTGVNGQFF. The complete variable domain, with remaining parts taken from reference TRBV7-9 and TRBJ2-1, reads DTGVSQNPRHKITKRGQNVTFRCDPISEHNRLYWYRQTLGQGPEFLTYFQNEAQLEKSRLLSDRFSAERPKGSFSTLEIQRTEQGDSAMYLCASSPTGVNGQFFGPGTRLTVL.

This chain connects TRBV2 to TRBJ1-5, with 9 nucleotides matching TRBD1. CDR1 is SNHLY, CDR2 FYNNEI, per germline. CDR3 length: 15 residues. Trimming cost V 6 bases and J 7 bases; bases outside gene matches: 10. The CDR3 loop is CASRPGTGSRQPQHF. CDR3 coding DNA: TGTGCCAGCAGACCTGGGACAGGGTCCCGCCAGCCCCAGCATTTT.

CDR3 DNA: TGCAGTGCTAGCTTCCCCAGACTAGCACTAGCCAAAAACATTCAGTACTTC. Protein: CSASFPRLALAKNIQYF. The chain combines TRBV20-1 with TRBJ2-4; 7 bases agree with TRBD2. CDR3 length equals 17 residues. Germline V gene lookup returns CDR1 DFQATT and CDR2 SNEGSKA (reference sequence). V dropped 3 bases and J dropped 0; count of bases not matched to a gene: 11.

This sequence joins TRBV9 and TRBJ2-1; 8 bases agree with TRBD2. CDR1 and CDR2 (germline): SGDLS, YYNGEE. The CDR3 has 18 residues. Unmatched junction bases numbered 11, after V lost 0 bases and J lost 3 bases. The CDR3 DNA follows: TGTGCCAGCAGCGTAGAGGCAGGAGCGGGGGAAATCTACAATGAGCAGTTCTTC. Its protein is CASSVEAGAGEIYNEQFF. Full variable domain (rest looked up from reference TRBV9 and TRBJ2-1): DSGVTQTPKHLITATGQRVTLRCSPRSGDLSVYWYQQSLDQGLQFLIQYYNGEERAKGNILERFSAQQFPDLHSELNLSSLELGDSALYFCASSVEAGAGEIYNEQFFGPGTRLTVL.

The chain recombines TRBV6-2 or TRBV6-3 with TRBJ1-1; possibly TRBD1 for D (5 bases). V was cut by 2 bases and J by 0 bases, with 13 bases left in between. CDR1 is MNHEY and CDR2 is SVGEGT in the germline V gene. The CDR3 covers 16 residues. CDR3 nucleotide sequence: TGTGCCAGCAGTTACGGGACGAAGGGAGTGAACACTGAAGCTTTCTTT. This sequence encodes CASSYGTKGVNTEAFF.

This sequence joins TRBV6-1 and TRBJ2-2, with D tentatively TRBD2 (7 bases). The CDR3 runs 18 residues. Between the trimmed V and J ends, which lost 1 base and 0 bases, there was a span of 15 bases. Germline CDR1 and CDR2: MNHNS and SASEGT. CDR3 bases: TGTGCCAGCAGTGAAGTTGGGCGCGGGGGCGCGAACACCGGGGAGCTGTTTTTT. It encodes CASSEVGRGGANTGELFF.

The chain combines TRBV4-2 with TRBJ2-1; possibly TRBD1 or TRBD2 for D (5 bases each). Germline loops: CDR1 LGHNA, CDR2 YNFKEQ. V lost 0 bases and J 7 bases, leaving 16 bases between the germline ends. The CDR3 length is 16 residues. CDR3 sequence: CASSQEISQRGNEQFF. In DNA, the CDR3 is TGTGCCAGCAGCCAAGAAATATCCCAGAGGGGAAATGAGCAGTTCTTC.

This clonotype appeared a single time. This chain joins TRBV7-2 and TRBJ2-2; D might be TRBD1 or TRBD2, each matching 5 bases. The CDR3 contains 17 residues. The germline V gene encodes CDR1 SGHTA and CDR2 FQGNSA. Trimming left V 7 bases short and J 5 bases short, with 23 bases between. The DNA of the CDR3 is TGTGCCAGCAACTCGCCCGGGGCTAGCAAATGGACCGGGGAGCTGTTTTTT. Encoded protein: CASNSPGASKWTGELFF.

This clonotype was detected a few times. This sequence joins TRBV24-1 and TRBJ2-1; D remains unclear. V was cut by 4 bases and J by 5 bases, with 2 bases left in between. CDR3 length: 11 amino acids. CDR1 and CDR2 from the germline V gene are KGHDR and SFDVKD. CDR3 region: CATSENNEQFF. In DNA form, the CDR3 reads TGTGCCACCAGTGAGAACAATGAGCAGTTCTTC.

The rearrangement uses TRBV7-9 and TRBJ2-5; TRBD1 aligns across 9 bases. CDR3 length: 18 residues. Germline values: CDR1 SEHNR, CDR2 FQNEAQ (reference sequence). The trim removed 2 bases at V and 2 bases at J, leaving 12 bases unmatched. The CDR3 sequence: CASSLPQGARVKQETQYF. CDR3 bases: TGTGCCAGCAGCTTACCACAGGGGGCGCGGGTGAAGCAAGAGACCCAGTACTTC.

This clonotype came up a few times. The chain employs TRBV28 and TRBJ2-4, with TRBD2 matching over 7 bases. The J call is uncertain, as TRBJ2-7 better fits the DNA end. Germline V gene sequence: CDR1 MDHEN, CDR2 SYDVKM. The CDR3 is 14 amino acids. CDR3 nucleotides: TGTGCCAGCAGCTCCAGACGGGGGGACTACGAGCAGTACTTC. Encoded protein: CASSSRRGDYEQYF.

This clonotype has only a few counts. The CDR3 nucleotides read TGTGCCAGCAGCTTAGGGGCGACAGGGGCCCTTGGAGGCTACACCTTC. Amino acid sequence: CASSLGATGALGGYTF. V is TRBV7-8 and J is TRBJ1-2; 8 bases match TRBD1. The CDR3 has 16 residues. CDR1 SGHVS and CDR2 FQNEAQ come from the germline V gene. V gave up 1 base and J gave up 8 bases; unmatched junction bases: 12.

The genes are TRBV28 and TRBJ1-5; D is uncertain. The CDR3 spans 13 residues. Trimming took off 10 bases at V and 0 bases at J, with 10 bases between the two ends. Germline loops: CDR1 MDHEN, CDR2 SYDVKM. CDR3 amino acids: CATSRDSNQPQHF. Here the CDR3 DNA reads TGTGCCACCTCTAGGGATAGCAATCAGCCCCAGCATTTT.

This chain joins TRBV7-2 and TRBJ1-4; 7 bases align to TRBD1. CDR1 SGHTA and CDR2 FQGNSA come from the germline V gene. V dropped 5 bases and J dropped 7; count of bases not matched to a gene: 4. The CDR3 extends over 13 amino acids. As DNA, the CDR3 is TGTGCCAGCAGCCCATGGGACAGTGAAAAACTGTTTTTT. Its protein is CASSPWDSEKLFF.

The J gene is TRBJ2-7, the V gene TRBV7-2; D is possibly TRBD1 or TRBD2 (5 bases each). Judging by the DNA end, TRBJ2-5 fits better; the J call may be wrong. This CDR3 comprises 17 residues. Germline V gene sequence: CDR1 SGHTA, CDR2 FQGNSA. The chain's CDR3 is CASSHRTGTQMEETQYF. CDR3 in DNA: TGTGCCAGCAGCCACCGGACGGGGACCCAGATGGAGGAGACCCAGTACTTC.

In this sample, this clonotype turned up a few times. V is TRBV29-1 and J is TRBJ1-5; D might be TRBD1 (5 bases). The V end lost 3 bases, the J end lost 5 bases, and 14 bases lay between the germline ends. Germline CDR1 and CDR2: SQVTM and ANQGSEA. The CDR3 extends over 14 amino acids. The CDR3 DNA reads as TGCAGCGTTGACGTGAAGGGGAAGGATCAGCCCCAGCATTTT. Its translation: CSVDVKGKDQPQHF.